Following are 17 T cell receptor beta chains from one sample sequenced in a study of CD8+ T cells in alopecia areata. Extraction of RNA preceded its reverse transcription into cDNA, which served as the sequencing template. Using immunoSEQ multiplex PCR, the repertoire was profiled, and TCRdb retains in-frame clones only, with some absent. The table lists some 100,000 clones, about 61% of them singletons. Described treatment: oral pan-JAK inhibitor, 5-10 mg twice daily. Here the sequenced sample was CD8+ T cells sorted from blood, taken at week 4, from a patient treated with tofacitinib. These receptors all come from a human donor with alopecia areata.

The V gene is TRBV5-4, the J gene TRBJ1-1; no reliable D call. With 1 base removed from V and 6 bases from J, the gap between germline ends came to 10 bases. CDR3 length equals 13 residues. The germline gives CDR1 SGHNT, CDR2 YYREEE (reference sequence). The DNA of the CDR3 is TGTGCCAGCAGCTTGTGGGGAGTAGCTGAAGCTTTCTTT. It is translated as CASSLWGVAEAFF.

This chain links TRBV6-1 with TRBJ2-3; TRBD2 agrees at 7 bases. Germline loops: CDR1 MNHNS, CDR2 SASEGT. V lost 2 bases and J lost 6; bases outside the gene matches: 8. The CDR3 extends over 15 amino acids. The DNA for the CDR3 is TGTGCCAGCAGTGAATCCGGGGGTAGCGGGGATACGCAGTATTTT. Translating gives CASSESGGSGDTQYF.

This clone came up a few times. The chain uses TRBV9 and TRBJ2-5; 8 bases map to TRBD1. Germline CDR1 and CDR2: SGDLS and YYNGEE. Trimming took 3 bases from V and 5 from J; bases not matched to a gene: 9. The CDR3 extends over 15 amino acids. The CDR3 DNA reads TGTGCCAGCAGCGGATCAGGGGGCCTCCAGGAGACCCAGTACTTC. Translated: CASSGSGGLQETQYF. The variable domain in full, with the rest retrieved from reference TRBV9 and TRBJ2-5, is DSGVTQTPKHLITATGQRVTLRCSPRSGDLSVYWYQQSLDQGLQFLIQYYNGEERAKGNILERFSAQQFPDLHSELNLSSLELGDSALYFCASSGSGGLQETQYFGPGTRLLVL.

This clone was observed a handful of times. The gene calls are TRBV19 and TRBJ1-5; no firm D call. This CDR3 contains 13 residues. Germline V gene data show CDR1 as LNHDA and CDR2 as SQIVND (reference sequence). V was trimmed by 1 base and J by 9 bases, leaving 10 bases between them. CDR3 DNA: TGTGCCAGTAGTATAGGCGCCCTAGGGCCCCAGCATTTT. This codes for CASSIGALGPQHF.

The chain joins TRBV29-1 to TRBJ1-2; no reliable D call. Germline V gene lookup returns CDR1 SQVTM and CDR2 ANQGSEA. The CDR3 loop spans 14 amino acids. Trimming removed 5 bases from V and 1 base from J, with 14 bases in between. The CDR3, as DNA: TGCAGCGTTTCGCGGGCCCAGCTTAACTATGGCTACACCTTC. Its protein product is CSVSRAQLNYGYTF.

This clone was seen a handful of times. The DNA of the CDR3 is TGCAGCGTTGAAGATCGTTGGGACAGGGGTTTAGAGACCCAGTACTTC. Amino acid sequence: CSVEDRWDRGLETQYF. The rearrangement joins TRBV29-1 to TRBJ2-5, with 10 positions matching TRBD1. CDR1 SQVTM and CDR2 ANQGSEA come from the germline V gene. CDR3 size: 16 residues. J was trimmed by 4 bases and V by 0 bases; bases with no gene match: 8.

This chain joins TRBV13 and TRBJ2-5; 8 bases fit TRBD2. The CDR3 has 13 residues. The V and J ends lost 11 bases and 0 bases, in that order; junction bases with no gene match: 5. The germline CDR1 and CDR2 sequences are PRHDT and FYEKMQ (reference sequence). The chain's CDR3 is CASAGGYQETQYF. The CDR3 DNA follows: TGTGCCTCCGCGGGGGGCTACCAAGAGACCCAGTACTTC.

This clone was detected only once. V usage is TRBV29-1 and J usage is TRBJ1-1; D is uncertain. This CDR3 has 12 residues. Germline V gene data show CDR1 as SQVTM and CDR2 as ANQGSEA. The V and J ends lost 5 bases and 11 bases respectively, with 18 bases between them. The CDR3 protein is CSVPSGEGRAFF. The CDR3 DNA reads TGCAGCGTTCCCTCGGGCGAAGGTCGGGCTTTCTTT.

This clone has only a few counts. The rearrangement uses TRBV29-1 and TRBJ1-2, with 9 bases identical to TRBD1. V shed 3 bases and J 8 bases; nucleotides not matched to a gene: 7. The V gene's germline CDR1 is SQVTM and CDR2 ANQGSEA. This CDR3 comprises 13 residues. For the CDR3, the DNA is TGCAGCGTTGAGCCGGGACAGGGTTGGGGCTACACCTTC. Protein product: CSVEPGQGWGYTF.

This clone was recorded a few times. The chain links TRBV4-1 to TRBJ2-3; D remains ambiguous. The germline V gene has CDR1 MGHRA and CDR2 YSYEKL. This CDR3 is built from 14 residues. The germline V and J ends were trimmed by 0 bases and 0 bases, with 4 bases remaining between them. The CDR3, as DNA: TGCGCCAGCAGCCAAGATCATAGCACAGATACGCAGTATTTT. It specifies CASSQDHSTDTQYF.

This chain connects TRBV28 to TRBJ2-7; 8 positions match TRBD1. The CDR3 is 16 residues long. Per the germline V gene, CDR1 is MDHEN and CDR2 is SYDVKM. The V segment lost 2 bases and the J segment 0 bases; nucleotides outside the gene matches: 6. The CDR3 DNA reads TGTGCCAGCAGTTTACTACAGGGGGTCAGCTCCTACGAGCAGTACTTC. Residues: CASSLLQGVSSYEQYF.

This chain joins TRBV27 and TRBJ1-5; a weak D match, TRBD1 (6 bases). Trimming removed 4 bases from V and 5 bases from J, with 9 bases in between. Germline CDR1 MNHEY, CDR2 SMNVEV (reference sequence). The CDR3 loop spans 13 amino acids. CDR3 nucleotide sequence: TGTGCCAGCAGTTGGGACACTTATCAGCCCCAGCATTTT. Translating gives CASSWDTYQPQHF.

The chain has TRBV29-1 and TRBJ2-7, with 11 nucleotides matching TRBD2. The CDR3 is made up of 13 amino acids. CDR1 is SQVTM and CDR2 is ANQGSEA in the germline V gene. V shed 4 bases and J 3 bases; nucleotides not matched to a gene: 2. The CDR3 nucleotides read TGCAGCGTTGGACTAGCGGGAATCTACGAGCAGTACTTC. Translating it yields CSVGLAGIYEQYF.

The rearrangement uses TRBV2 and TRBJ1-2; 8 nucleotides line up with TRBD1. Germline-derived CDR1 and CDR2 are SNHLY and FYNNEI. The CDR3 covers 13 residues. The junction had 4 bases not matched to a gene; V was cut back by 6 bases and J by 4 bases. DNA for the CDR3: TGTGCCAGCAGCGGGACAGGCGCCTATGGCTACACCTTC. This encodes CASSGTGAYGYTF.

The chain carries TRBV30 and TRBJ2-1; D is possibly TRBD2 (6 bases). Germline values: CDR1 GTSNPN, CDR2 SVGIG (reference sequence). CDR3 size: 13 residues. Trimming removed 0 bases at V and 6 bases at J, with 9 bases between. The CDR3 sequence: CAWSVPGGNEQFF. The CDR3 bases are TGTGCCTGGAGTGTCCCCGGGGGCAATGAGCAGTTCTTC.

The chain employs TRBV7-3 and TRBJ2-1, with D perhaps being TRBD1 or TRBD2 (5 bases each). The CDR3 consists of 13 residues. V dropped 1 base and J dropped 7 bases, with 8 bases sitting between them. In germline, CDR1 is SGHTA, CDR2 FQGTGA. The CDR3 coding sequence is TGTGCCAGCAGCTTAATGGGACGGAATGAGCAGTTCTTC. Protein: CASSLMGRNEQFF.

This clone was detected only a few times. This rearrangement joins TRBV9 to TRBJ2-5, with 9 bases fitting TRBD2. This CDR3 contains 15 residues. J gave up 13 bases and V 4 bases, and 17 bases lay outside the gene matches. From germline, CDR1 is SGDLS and CDR2 YYNGEE. CDR3 nucleotide sequence: TGTGCCAGCAGCCAACTTAGCGGGGGAGGGGAGAAGCGGTACTTC. This translates into CASSQLSGGGEKRYF.